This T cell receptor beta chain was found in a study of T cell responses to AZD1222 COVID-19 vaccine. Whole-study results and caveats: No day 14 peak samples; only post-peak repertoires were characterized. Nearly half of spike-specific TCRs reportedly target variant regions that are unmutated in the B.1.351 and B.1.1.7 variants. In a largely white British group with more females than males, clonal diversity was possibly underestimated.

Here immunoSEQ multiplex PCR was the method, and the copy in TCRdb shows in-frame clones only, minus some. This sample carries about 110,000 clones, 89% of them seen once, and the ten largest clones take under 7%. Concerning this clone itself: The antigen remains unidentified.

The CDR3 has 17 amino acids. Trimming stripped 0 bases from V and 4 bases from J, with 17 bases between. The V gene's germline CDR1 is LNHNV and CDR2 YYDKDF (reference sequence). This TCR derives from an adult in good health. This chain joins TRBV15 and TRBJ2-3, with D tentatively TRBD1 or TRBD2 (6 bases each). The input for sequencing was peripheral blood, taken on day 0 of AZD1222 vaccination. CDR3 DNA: TGTGCCACCAGCAGAGATAGTTTGGGGGGCAGGCCAGATACGCAGTATTTT. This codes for CATSRDSLGGRPDTQYF. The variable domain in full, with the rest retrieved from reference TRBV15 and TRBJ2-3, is DAMVIQNPRYQVTQFGKPVTLSCSQTLNHNVMYWYQQKSSQAPKLLFHYYDKDFNNEADTPDNFQSRRPNTSFCFLDIRSPGLGDTAMYLCATSRDSLGGRPDTQYFGPGTRLTVL.